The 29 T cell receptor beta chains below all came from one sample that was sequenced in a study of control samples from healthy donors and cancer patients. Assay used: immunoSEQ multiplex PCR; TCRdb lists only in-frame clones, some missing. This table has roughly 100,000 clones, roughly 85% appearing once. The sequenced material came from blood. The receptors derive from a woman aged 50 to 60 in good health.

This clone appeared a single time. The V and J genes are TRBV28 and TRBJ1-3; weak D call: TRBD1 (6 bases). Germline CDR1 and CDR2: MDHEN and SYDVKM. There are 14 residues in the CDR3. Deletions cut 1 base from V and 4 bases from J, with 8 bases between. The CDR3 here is CASSLSGGGNTIYF. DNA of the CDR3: TGTGCCAGCAGTTTATCCGGGGGCGGAAACACCATATATTTT.

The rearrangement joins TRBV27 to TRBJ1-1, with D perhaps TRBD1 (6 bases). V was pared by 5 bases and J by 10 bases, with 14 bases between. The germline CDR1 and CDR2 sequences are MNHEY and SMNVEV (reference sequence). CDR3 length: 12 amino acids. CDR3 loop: CASSPVTGTAFF. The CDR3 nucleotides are TGTGCCAGCAGTCCAGTGACAGGTACAGCTTTCTTT.

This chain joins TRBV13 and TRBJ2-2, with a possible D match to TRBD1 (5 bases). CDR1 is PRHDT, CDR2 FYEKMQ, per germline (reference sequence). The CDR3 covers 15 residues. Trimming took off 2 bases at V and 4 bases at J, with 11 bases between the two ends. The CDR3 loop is CASSLRGESTGELFF. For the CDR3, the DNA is TGTGCCAGCAGCTTAAGGGGTGAGAGCACCGGGGAGCTGTTTTTT.

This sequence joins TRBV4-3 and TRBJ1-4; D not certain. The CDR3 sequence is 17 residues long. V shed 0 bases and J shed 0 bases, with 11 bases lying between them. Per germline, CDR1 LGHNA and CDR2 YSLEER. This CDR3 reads CASSQDSDGATNEKLFF. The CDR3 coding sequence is TGCGCCAGCAGCCAAGATTCAGACGGGGCAACTAATGAAAAACTGTTTTTT.

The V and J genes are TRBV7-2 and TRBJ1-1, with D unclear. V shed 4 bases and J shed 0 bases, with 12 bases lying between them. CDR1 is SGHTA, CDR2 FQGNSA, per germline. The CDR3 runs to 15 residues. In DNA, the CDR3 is TGTGCCAGCAGCTCCCGGCGAGGTCTGAACACTGAAGCTTTCTTT. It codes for CASSSRRGLNTEAFF.

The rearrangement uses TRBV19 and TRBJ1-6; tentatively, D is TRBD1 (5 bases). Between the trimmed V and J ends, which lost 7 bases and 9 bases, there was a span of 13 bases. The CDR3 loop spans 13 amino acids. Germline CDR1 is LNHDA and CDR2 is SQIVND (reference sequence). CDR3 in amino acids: CASTDRRGSPLHF. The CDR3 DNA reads TGTGCCAGTACCGATAGGAGGGGTTCACCCCTCCACTTT.

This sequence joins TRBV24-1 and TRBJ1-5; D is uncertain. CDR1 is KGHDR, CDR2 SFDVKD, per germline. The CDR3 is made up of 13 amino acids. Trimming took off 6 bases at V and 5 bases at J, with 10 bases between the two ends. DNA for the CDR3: TGTGCCACCAGTCGTGACGGACATCAGCCCCAGCATTTT. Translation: CATSRDGHQPQHF.

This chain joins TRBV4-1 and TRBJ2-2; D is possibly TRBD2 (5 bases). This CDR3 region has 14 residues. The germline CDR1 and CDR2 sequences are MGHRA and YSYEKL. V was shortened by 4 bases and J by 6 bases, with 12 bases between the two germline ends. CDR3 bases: TGCGCCAGCAGCCCCCAAGAGGGTTCCGGGGAGCTGTTTTTT. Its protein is CASSPQEGSGELFF.

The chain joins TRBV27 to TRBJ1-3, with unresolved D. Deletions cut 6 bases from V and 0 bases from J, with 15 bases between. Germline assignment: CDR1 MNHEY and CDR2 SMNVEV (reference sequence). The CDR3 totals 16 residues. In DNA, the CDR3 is TGTGCCAGCAGCCCACAAGGCTGGAGCTCTGGAAACACCATATATTTT. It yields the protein CASSPQGWSSGNTIYF.

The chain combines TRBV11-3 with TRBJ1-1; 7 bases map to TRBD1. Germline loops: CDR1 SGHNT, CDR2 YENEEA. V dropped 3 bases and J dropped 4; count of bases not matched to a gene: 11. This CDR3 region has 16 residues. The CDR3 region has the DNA TGTGCCAGCAGCTTCCTAGGGGGCGGCTCTCCCACTGAAGCTTTCTTT. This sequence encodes CASSFLGGGSPTEAFF.

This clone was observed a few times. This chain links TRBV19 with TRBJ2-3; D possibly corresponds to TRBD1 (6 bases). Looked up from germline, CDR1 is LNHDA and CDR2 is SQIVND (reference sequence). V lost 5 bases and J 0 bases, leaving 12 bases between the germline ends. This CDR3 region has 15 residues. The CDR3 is CASSDGTYSTDTQYF. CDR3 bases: TGTGCCAGTAGTGACGGGACATATAGCACAGATACGCAGTATTTT. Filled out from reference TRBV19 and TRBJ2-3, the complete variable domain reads DGGITQSPKYLFRKEGQNVTLSCEQNLNHDAMYWYRQDPGQGLRLIYYSQIVNDFQKGDIAEGYSVSREKKESFPLTVTSAQKNPTAFYLCASSDGTYSTDTQYFGPGTRLTVL.

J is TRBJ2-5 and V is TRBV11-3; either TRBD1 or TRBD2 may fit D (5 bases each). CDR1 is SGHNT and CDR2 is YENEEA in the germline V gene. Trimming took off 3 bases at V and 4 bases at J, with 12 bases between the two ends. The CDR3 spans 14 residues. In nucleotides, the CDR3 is TGTGCCAGCAGCTTTAATTCCGGGGCAGAGACCCAGTACTTC. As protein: CASSFNSGAETQYF.

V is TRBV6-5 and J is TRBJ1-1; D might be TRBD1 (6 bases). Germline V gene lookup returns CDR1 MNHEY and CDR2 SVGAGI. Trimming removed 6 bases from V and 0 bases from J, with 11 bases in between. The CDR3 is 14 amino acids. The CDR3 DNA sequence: TGTGCCAGCAGACTACAGGGCCTGAACACTGAAGCTTTCTTT. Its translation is CASRLQGLNTEAFF.

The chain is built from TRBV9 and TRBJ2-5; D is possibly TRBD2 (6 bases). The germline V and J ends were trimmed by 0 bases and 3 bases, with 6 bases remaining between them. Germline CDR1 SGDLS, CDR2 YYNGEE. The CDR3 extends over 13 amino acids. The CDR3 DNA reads TGTGCCAGCAGCGTAGGCGGGGAAGAGACCCAGTACTTC. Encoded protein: CASSVGGEETQYF.

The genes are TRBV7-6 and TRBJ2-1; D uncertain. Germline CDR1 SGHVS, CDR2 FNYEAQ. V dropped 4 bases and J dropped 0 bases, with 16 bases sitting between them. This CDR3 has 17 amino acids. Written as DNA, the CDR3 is TGTGCCAGCAGCTCCGGTCTTTTAGTCACCTCCTACAATGAGCAGTTCTTC. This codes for CASSSGLLVTSYNEQFF.

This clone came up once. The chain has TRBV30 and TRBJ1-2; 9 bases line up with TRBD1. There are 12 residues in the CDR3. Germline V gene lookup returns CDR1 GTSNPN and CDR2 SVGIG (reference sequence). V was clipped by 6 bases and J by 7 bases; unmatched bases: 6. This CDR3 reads CACNPGQGGYTF. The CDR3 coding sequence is TGTGCCTGTAACCCGGGACAGGGTGGCTACACCTTC.

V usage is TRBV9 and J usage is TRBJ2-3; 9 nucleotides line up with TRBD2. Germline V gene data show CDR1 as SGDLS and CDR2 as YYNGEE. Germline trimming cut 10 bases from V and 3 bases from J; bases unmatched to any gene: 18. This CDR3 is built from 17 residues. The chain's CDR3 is CASSRGAGGQGTDTQYF. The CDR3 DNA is TGTGCCTCCTCCCGGGGGGCGGGAGGGCAAGGTACAGATACGCAGTATTTT.

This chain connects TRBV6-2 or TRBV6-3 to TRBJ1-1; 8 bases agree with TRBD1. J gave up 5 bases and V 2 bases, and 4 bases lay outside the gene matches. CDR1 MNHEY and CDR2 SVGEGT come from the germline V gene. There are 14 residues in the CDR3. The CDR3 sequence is CASSYQGARTEAFF. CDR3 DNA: TGTGCCAGCAGTTACCAGGGGGCAAGGACTGAAGCTTTCTTT.

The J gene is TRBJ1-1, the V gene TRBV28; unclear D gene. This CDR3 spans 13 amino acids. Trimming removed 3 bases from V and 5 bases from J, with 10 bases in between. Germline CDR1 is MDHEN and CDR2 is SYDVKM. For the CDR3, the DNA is TGTGCCAGCAGTTTTGAGGGTTTGACTGAAGCTTTCTTT. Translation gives CASSFEGLTEAFF.

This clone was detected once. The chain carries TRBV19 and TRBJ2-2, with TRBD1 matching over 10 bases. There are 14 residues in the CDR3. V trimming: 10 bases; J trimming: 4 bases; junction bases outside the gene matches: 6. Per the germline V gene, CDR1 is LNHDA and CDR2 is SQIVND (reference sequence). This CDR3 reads CATMGQGFTGELFF. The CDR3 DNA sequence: TGTGCCACTATGGGACAGGGGTTCACCGGGGAGCTGTTTTTT.

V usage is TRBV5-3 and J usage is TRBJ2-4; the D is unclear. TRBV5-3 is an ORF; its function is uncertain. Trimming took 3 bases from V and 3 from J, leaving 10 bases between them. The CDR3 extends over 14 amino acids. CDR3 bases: TGTGCCAGAAGCTACCCTGGGGTCAAAAACATTCAGTACTTC. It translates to CARSYPGVKNIQYF.

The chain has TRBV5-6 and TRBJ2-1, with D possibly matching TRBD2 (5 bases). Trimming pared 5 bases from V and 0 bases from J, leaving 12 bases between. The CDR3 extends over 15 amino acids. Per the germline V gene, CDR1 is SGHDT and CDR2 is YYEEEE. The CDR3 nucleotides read TGTGCCAGCAGTTACAGCGGCAGCTCCTACAATGAGCAGTTCTTC. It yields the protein CASSYSGSSYNEQFF. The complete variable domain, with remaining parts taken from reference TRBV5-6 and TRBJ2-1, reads DAGVTQSPTHLIKTRGQQVTLRCSPKSGHDTVSWYQQALGQGPQFIFQYYEEEERQRGNFPDRFSGHQFPNYSSELNVNALLLGDSALYLCASSYSGSSYNEQFFGPGTRLTVL.

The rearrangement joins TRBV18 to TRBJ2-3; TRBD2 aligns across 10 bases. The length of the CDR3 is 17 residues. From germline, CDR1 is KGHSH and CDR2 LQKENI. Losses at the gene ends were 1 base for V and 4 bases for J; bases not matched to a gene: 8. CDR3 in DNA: TGTGCCAGCTCACCACGCGAGAGCGGGGGGGCGTCAGATACGCAGTATTTT. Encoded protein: CASSPRESGGASDTQYF.

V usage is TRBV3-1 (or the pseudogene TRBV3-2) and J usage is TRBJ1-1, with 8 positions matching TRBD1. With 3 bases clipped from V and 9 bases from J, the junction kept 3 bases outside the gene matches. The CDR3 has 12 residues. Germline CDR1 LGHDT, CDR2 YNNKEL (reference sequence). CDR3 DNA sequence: TGTGCCAGCAGCCACGGACAGGGAAAAGCTTTCTTT. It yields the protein CASSHGQGKAFF.

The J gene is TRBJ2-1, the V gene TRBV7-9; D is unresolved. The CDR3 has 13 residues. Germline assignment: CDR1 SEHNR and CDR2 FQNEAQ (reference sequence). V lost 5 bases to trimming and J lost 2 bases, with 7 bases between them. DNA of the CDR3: TGTGCCAGCAGCCCACCAACCTACAATGAGCAGTTCTTC. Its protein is CASSPPTYNEQFF.

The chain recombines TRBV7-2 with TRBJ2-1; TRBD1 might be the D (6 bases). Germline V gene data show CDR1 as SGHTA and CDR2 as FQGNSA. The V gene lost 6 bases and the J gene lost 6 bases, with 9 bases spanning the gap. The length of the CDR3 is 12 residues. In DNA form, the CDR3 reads TGTGCCAGCAGTAGGACAGCCAATGAGCAGTTCTTC. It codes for CASSRTANEQFF.

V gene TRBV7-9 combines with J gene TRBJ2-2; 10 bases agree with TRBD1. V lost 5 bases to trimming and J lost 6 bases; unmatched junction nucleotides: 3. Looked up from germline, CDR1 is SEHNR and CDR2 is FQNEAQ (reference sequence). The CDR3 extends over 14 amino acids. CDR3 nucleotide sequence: TGTGCCAGCAGCCCCGGGACAGGGGCCGGGGAGCTGTTTTTT. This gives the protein CASSPGTGAGELFF.

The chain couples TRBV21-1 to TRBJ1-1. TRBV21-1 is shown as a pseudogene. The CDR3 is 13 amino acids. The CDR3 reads CASSKGGNTEAFF. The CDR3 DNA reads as TGTGCCAGCAGCAAAGGGGGAAACACTGAAGCTTTCTTT.

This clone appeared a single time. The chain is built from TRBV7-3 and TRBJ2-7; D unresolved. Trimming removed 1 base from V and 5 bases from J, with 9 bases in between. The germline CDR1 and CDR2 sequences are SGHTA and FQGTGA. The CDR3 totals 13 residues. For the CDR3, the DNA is TGTGCCAGCAGCTTAATAAGTGGGGACGAGCAGTACTTC. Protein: CASSLISGDEQYF.